This T cell receptor beta chain was documented in a study of cytomegalovirus exposure and HLA in healthy donors. Study results and caveats: The study recorded 160 or so TCR beta chains that were cytomegalovirus-associated. In a later analysis, TCR beta V- and J-gene trimming was associated with a missense DCLRE1C variant.

Everyone who donated was a healthy bone marrow donor. Primers included in the PCR were 60 Vbeta and 13 Jbeta primers. TCRdb's copy holds only in-frame clones and misses some; the assay was immunoSEQ multiplex PCR. The table includes under 150,000 clones, about 84% detected once. CDR3 length: 15 residues. CDR1 is SGDLS and CDR2 is YYNGEE in the germline V gene. Trimming pared 3 bases from V and 0 bases from J, leaving 9 bases between. This clone was counted a few times. What it binds is not known. Sequencing used PBMCs. The sequence was obtained from a woman aged 40 to 50 in good health and CMV-seropositive. V and J are TRBV9 and TRBJ2-2; D may be TRBD2 (5 bases). The CDR3: CASSGGLANTGELFF. For the CDR3, the DNA is TGTGCCAGCAGCGGAGGACTCGCGAACACCGGGGAGCTGTTTTTT. The variable domain in full, with the rest retrieved from reference TRBV9 and TRBJ2-2, is DSGVTQTPKHLITATGQRVTLRCSPRSGDLSVYWYQQSLDQGLQFLIQYYNGEERAKGNILERFSAQQFPDLHSELNLSSLELGDSALYFCASSGGLANTGELFFGEGSRLTVL.